Listed here are 21 T cell receptor beta chains from one sample, sequenced in a study of cytomegalovirus exposure and HLA in healthy donors. Vbeta (60) and Jbeta (13) primers were used in the PCR. Repertoires were generated with immunoSEQ multiplex PCR, while TCRdb's copy carries only in-frame clones and drops some. The sample's table shows around 210,000 clones. The sequenced material came from PBMCs. These receptors were obtained from a girl aged 2-15 years in good health and CMV-seropositive.

The rearrangement uses TRBV7-6 and TRBJ1-4; D is undetermined. CDR1 SGHVS and CDR2 FNYEAQ come from the germline V gene. Trimming removed 1 base at V and 8 bases at J, with 8 bases between. The CDR3 is 13 amino acids. In DNA, the CDR3 is TGTGCCAGCAGCTTAGAAGGCGGCGAAAAACTGTTTTTT. Translating gives CASSLEGGEKLFF.

A remark on this clone: Other DNA variants within this sample encode the same CDR3. V and J are TRBV19 and TRBJ1-1; 7 bases match TRBD1. The CDR3 totals 14 residues. Trimming removed 3 bases from V and 0 bases from J; junction bases left unmatched: 1. Germline loops: CDR1 LNHDA, CDR2 SQIVND (reference sequence). CDR3 region: CASSMGQLNTEAFF. The CDR3 bases are TGTGCCAGTAGTATGGGACAGCTGAACACTGAAGCTTTCTTT. Drawing the rest from reference TRBV19 and TRBJ1-1, the complete variable domain is DGGITQSPKYLFRKEGQNVTLSCEQNLNHDAMYWYRQDPGQGLRLIYYSQIVNDFQKGDIAEGYSVSREKKESFPLTVTSAQKNPTAFYLCASSMGQLNTEAFFGQGTRLTVV.

The chain recombines TRBV25-1 with TRBJ1-5; a weak D match, TRBD1 (5 bases). The CDR3 runs 15 residues. CDR1 MGHDK and CDR2 SYGVNS come from the germline V gene. Trimming pared 4 bases from V and 4 bases from J, leaving 14 bases between. CDR3 sequence reads: CASSGDSSFNQPQHF. DNA for the CDR3: TGTGCCAGCAGTGGGGACTCCTCTTTTAATCAGCCCCAGCATTTT.

The chain joins TRBV7-9 to TRBJ2-1; no clear D gene. V was trimmed by 5 bases and J by 9 bases, leaving 8 bases between them. Germline V CDR1 and CDR2: SEHNR, FQNEAQ (reference sequence). The CDR3 consists of 11 residues. The CDR3 nucleotides read TGTGCCAGCAGCCTCGGGTCTGAGCAGTTCTTC. Translation gives CASSLGSEQFF.

The chain uses TRBV29-1 and TRBJ2-1, with D possibly being TRBD1 (6 bases). The CDR3 has 16 residues. V was cut by 0 bases and J by 0 bases, with 12 bases left in between. CDR1 and CDR2 from the germline V gene are SQVTM and ANQGSEA. The DNA of the CDR3 is TGCAGCGTTGAAGATCCAGGGGAAAGCTCCTACAATGAGCAGTTCTTC. Translation gives CSVEDPGESSYNEQFF.

V is TRBV27 and J is TRBJ2-7, with D possibly matching TRBD2 (6 bases). V was pared by 8 bases and J by 7 bases, with 21 bases between. Germline V lookup: CDR1 MNHEY, CDR2 SMNVEV (reference sequence). The CDR3 sequence is 14 residues long. The CDR3 nucleotides are TGTGCCAGCCAACTCCGGGACTCCAGCACAGAGCAGTACTTC. It translates to CASQLRDSSTEQYF.

As DNA, the CDR3 is TGTGCCAGCAGTGATAGTAGAGGAGCTTTCTTT. It codes for CASSDSRGAFF. The chain carries TRBV6-1 and TRBJ1-1; D ambiguous. V gave up 3 bases and J gave up 10 bases, with 9 bases separating them. Germline CDR1 and CDR2: MNHNS and SASEGT. The length of the CDR3 is 11 residues.

The rearrangement joins TRBV30 to TRBJ2-7, with 7 bases identical to TRBD1. The CDR3 sequence is 17 residues long. After removal of 5 bases from V and 3 bases from J, the junction contained 19 bases not matched to a gene. The germline CDR1 and CDR2 sequences are GTSNPN and SVGIG (reference sequence). The CDR3 nucleotides are TGTGCCTGGGGAACAAACAACAGGGGAAGAGGGTTCTACGAGCAGTACTTC. Its translation is CAWGTNNRGRGFYEQYF.

The genes are TRBV6-1 and TRBJ1-1; 8 nucleotides align to TRBD1. Germline CDR1 reads MNHNS; CDR2 reads SASEGT. The CDR3 covers 13 residues. Unmatched junction bases numbered 9, after V lost 5 bases and J lost 10 bases. DNA for the CDR3: TGTGCCAGCAGTCTGCGGACAGGGCCTCGAGCTTTCTTT. It is translated as CASSLRTGPRAFF.

V usage is TRBV11-2 and J usage is TRBJ2-7; weak D call: TRBD2 (6 bases). V lost 2 bases and J lost 5, with 16 bases in between. This CDR3 is built from 15 residues. From germline, CDR1 is SGHAT and CDR2 FQNNGV. The CDR3 spells CASSLRWSSGDEQYF. The CDR3 nucleotides are TGTGCCAGCAGCTTAAGATGGTCATCGGGGGACGAGCAGTACTTC.

This CDR3 reads CAWSPLRFTEQYF. Written as DNA, the CDR3 is TGTGCCTGGAGCCCACTACGCTTTACGGAGCAGTACTTC. The rearrangement joins TRBV30 to TRBJ2-7, with D unclear. The CDR3 is made up of 13 amino acids. V lost 3 bases to trimming and J lost 7 bases, with 16 bases between them. The germline CDR1 and CDR2 sequences are GTSNPN and SVGIG (reference sequence).

The rearrangement links TRBV5-1 to TRBJ2-2, with TRBD1 identical over 9 bases. V shed 4 bases, J shed 2 bases, and the junction held 15 bases outside the gene matches. Germline CDR1 and CDR2: SGHRS and YFSETQ. The CDR3 has 19 amino acids. The CDR3 nucleotides read TGCGCCAGCAGCACGAGCTTCCGGGACAGGGCCCAAAACACCGGGGAGCTGTTTTTT. This sequence encodes CASSTSFRDRAQNTGELFF.

To note about this clone: The junction departs from the called germline gene at one end, perhaps through a read error. The V and J genes are TRBV7-7 and TRBJ2-3; D may be TRBD2 (5 bases). The germline CDR1 and CDR2 sequences are SSHAT and FNYEAQ (reference sequence). This CDR3 is 14 amino acids long. CDR3 DNA sequence: TGTGCTAGCAGTCCAGCGGAATCCACAGATACGCAGTATTTT. Translation: CASSPAESTDTQYF. The full variable domain, with the rest looked up from reference TRBV7-7 and TRBJ2-3, is GAGVSQSPRYKVTKRGQDVTLRCDPISSHATLYWYQQALGQGPEFLTYFNYEAQPDKSGLPSDRFSAERPEGSISTLTIQRTEQRDSAMYRCASSPAESTDTQYFGPGTRLTVL.

Notes on this clone: One end of the junction varies from germline; a read error may be responsible. Other DNA sequences in this sample translate to the same CDR3. The chain combines TRBV5-6 with TRBJ1-5, with no clear D. Germline V gene lookup returns CDR1 SGHDT and CDR2 YYEEEE. The CDR3 is 14 amino acids. The chain's CDR3 is CASSLDRSNQPQHF. CDR3 in DNA: TGTGCCAGCAGCTTGGATCGGAGCAATCAGCCCCAGCATTTC.

V usage is TRBV28 and J usage is TRBJ2-3; 10 bases line up with TRBD2. The CDR3 consists of 18 residues. Germline CDR1 MDHEN, CDR2 SYDVKM. Losses at the gene ends were 5 bases for V and 2 bases for J; bases not matched to a gene: 13. The CDR3 coding sequence is TGTGCCAGCAGTCCAAATTTTAGCGGGAGGCCTTCCACAGATACGCAGTATTTT. Its translation is CASSPNFSGRPSTDTQYF.

The chain uses TRBV27 and TRBJ2-1; 8 bases are shared with TRBD1. CDR1 MNHEY and CDR2 SMNVEV come from the germline V gene (reference sequence). Losses at the gene ends were 8 bases for V and 6 bases for J; bases not matched to a gene: 6. The CDR3 is 13 residues long. The CDR3 bases are TGTGCCAGCGCCAACCAGGGGGCCAATGAGCAGTTCTTC. It translates to CASANQGANEQFF.

The V and J genes are TRBV27 and TRBJ2-5, with D maybe TRBD1 (5 bases). This CDR3 spans 12 amino acids. Trimming stripped 5 bases from V and 4 bases from J, with 8 bases between. Germline loops: CDR1 MNHEY, CDR2 SMNVEV (reference sequence). The CDR3 here is CASSPQGETQYF. Here the CDR3 DNA reads TGTGCCAGCAGTCCCCAGGGAGAGACCCAGTACTTC.

DNA of the CDR3: TGTGCCAGCAGTGACAGACGGGGCAATCAGCCCCAGCATTTT. Translated: CASSDRRGNQPQHF. V is TRBV6-5 and J is TRBJ1-5; a weak D match, TRBD1 (5 bases). With 5 bases removed from V and 2 bases from J, the gap between germline ends came to 10 bases. The CDR3 spans 14 residues. CDR1 is MNHEY and CDR2 is SVGAGI in the germline V gene.

The chain has TRBV9 and TRBJ2-7, with 10 bases that match TRBD2. This CDR3 has 13 residues. Trimming removed 3 bases from V and 3 bases from J; junction bases left unmatched: 0. CDR1 and CDR2 (germline): SGDLS, YYNGEE. The chain's CDR3 is CASSGTSGYEQYF. For the CDR3, the DNA is TGTGCCAGCAGCGGGACTAGCGGCTACGAGCAGTACTTC.

The CDR3 bases are TGTGCCAGCACCACAGACCGAGATTCACCCCTCCACTTT. Protein: CASTTDRDSPLHF. The genes are TRBV2 and TRBJ1-6; no clear D gene. Per germline, CDR1 SNHLY and CDR2 FYNNEI. The CDR3 runs 13 residues. V lost 7 bases and J lost 8, with 12 bases in between.

The CDR3 loop is CSVVAGIEQFF. CDR3 DNA: TGCAGCGTTGTAGCCGGGATTGAGCAGTTCTTC. The chain has TRBV29-1 and TRBJ2-1, with a tentative D call TRBD2 (5 bases). Germline CDR1 reads SQVTM; CDR2 reads ANQGSEA. Trimming shortened V by 4 bases and J by 9 bases, and 10 bases separated the two germline ends. This CDR3 is 11 amino acids long.